The present T cell receptor beta chain was sequenced within a study of shared clonotypes between healthy human individuals. The data were produced by immunoSEQ multiplex PCR, yet TCRdb's version contains in-frame clones alone and is incomplete. The sample lists some 2,000,000 clones; approximately 94% were seen once. Germline assignment: CDR1 MGHRA and CDR2 YSYEKL. The germline V and J ends were trimmed by 5 bases and 0 bases, with 17 bases remaining between them. The CDR3 totals 16 residues. The clonotype comes from a man aged 18 to 30 in good health. The chain is built from TRBV4-1 and TRBJ2-7; D gene unclear. Material for sequencing was naive CD4+ T cells sorted from blood. The subset: CD45RA+ positively selected. The DNA of the CDR3 is TGCGCCAGCAGCTATGGCTATGGCGGAAGCTCCTACGAGCAGTACTTC. Translated: CASSYGYGGSSYEQYF.